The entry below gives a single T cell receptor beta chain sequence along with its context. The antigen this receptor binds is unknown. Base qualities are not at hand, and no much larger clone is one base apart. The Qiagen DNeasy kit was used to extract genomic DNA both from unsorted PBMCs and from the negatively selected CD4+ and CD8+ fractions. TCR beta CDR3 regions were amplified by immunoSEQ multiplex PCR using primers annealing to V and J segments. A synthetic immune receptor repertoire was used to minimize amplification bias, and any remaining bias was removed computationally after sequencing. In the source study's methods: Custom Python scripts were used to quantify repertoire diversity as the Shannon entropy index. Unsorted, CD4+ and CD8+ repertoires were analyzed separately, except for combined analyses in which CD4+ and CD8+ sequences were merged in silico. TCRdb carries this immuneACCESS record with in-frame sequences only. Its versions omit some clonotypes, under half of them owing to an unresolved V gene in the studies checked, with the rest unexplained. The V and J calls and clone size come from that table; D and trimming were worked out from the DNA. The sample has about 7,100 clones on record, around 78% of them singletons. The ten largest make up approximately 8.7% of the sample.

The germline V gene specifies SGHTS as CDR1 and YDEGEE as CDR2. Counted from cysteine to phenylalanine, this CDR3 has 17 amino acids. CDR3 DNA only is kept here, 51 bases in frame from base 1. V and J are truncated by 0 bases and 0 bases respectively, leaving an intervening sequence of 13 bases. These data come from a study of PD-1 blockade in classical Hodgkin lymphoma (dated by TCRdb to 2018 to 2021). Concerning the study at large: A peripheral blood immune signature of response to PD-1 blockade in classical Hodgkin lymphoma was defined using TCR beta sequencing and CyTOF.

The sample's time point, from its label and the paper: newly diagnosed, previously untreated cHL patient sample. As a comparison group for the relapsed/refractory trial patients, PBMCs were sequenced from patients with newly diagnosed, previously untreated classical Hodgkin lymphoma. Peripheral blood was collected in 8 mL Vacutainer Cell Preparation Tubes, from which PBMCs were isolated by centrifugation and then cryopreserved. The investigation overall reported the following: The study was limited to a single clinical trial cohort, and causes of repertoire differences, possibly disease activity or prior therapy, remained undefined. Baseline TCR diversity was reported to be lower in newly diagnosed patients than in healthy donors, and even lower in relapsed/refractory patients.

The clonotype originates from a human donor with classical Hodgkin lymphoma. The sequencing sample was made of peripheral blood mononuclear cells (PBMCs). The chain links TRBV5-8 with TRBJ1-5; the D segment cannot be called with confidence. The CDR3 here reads CASSLADATYSNQPQHF. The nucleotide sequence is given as TGTGCCAGCAGCTTGGCAGACGCAACCTATAGCAATCAGCCCCAGCATTTT.